The next 29 T cell receptor beta chains were all read from a single sample in a study of OX40 agonist ivuxolimab in advanced cancers. Clones were read by immunoSEQ multiplex PCR, and TCRdb kept only the in-frame ones, dropping some. The table shows approximately 61,000 clones, with roughly nine tenths occurring only once. The sequences come from CD4+ or CD8+ T cells sorted from blood, collected in a trial of the OX40 agonist ivuxolimab. The receptors shown here come from an adult with an advanced solid tumor such as melanoma, head and neck, liver or kidney cancer.

This sequence joins TRBV2 and TRBJ1-5; D not certain. Looked up from germline, CDR1 is SNHLY and CDR2 is FYNNEI. V lost 3 bases, J lost 0 bases, and 9 bases lay in between. CDR3 size: 15 residues. Written as DNA, the CDR3 is TGTGCCAGCAGTGATGGAATAAATAGCAATCAGCCCCAGCATTTT. Translation gives CASSDGINSNQPQHF. The full variable domain, its missing parts supplied by reference TRBV2 and TRBJ1-5, is EPEVTQTPSHQVTQMGQEVILRCVPISNHLYFYWYRQILGQKVEFLVSFYNNEISEKSEIFDDQFSVERPDGSNFTLKIRSTKLEDSAMYFCASSDGINSNQPQHFGDGTRLSIL.

Here the CDR3 reads CASSIRAGSSSGANVLTF. For the CDR3, the DNA is TGTGCCAGTAGTATTAGGGCAGGGAGTAGCTCTGGGGCCAACGTCCTGACTTTC. V usage is TRBV19 and J usage is TRBJ2-6; D tentatively reads TRBD1 or TRBD2 (5 bases each). CDR3 length: 18 residues. V was shortened by 3 bases and J by 0 bases, with 15 bases between the two germline ends. CDR1 and CDR2 (germline): LNHDA, SQIVND (reference sequence).

The chain employs TRBV5-1 and TRBJ2-3; 11 positions agree with TRBD2. The germline CDR1 and CDR2 sequences are SGHRS and YFSETQ. Unmatched junction bases numbered 7, after V lost 1 base and J lost 6 bases. The CDR3 totals 16 residues. The CDR3 bases are TGCGCCAGCAGCTTGTCACTAGCGGGAGAGGGGGATACGCAGTATTTT. It yields the protein CASSLSLAGEGDTQYF.

V and J are TRBV6-5 and TRBJ2-7; TRBD1 might be the D (6 bases). The V gene lost 0 bases and the J gene lost 2 bases, with 11 bases spanning the gap. The V gene's germline CDR1 is MNHEY and CDR2 SVGAGI. The CDR3 runs 15 residues. The CDR3, as DNA: TGTGCCAGCAGTTACTCCTCGGACAGCACCTACGAGCAGTACTTC. It codes for CASSYSSDSTYEQYF.

The chain carries TRBV5-4 and TRBJ2-7; 11 bases are shared with TRBD1. The CDR3 has 14 amino acids. V was clipped by 3 bases and J by 3 bases; unmatched bases: 2. Looked up from germline, CDR1 is SGHNT and CDR2 is YYREEE (reference sequence). CDR3 residues: CASSYGTGGYEQYF. CDR3 DNA: TGTGCCAGCAGCTACGGGACAGGGGGCTACGAGCAGTACTTC.

This CDR3 reads CASSLRDRGSNTEAFF. For the CDR3, the DNA is TGTGCCAGCAGCTTAAGGGACAGGGGGTCGAACACTGAAGCTTTCTTT. The rearrangement links TRBV7-8 to TRBJ1-1, with TRBD1 identical over 11 bases. The V and J ends lost 2 bases and 1 base, in that order; junction bases with no gene match: 3. The CDR3 totals 16 residues. Germline V gene data show CDR1 as SGHVS and CDR2 as FQNEAQ. The variable domain in full, with the rest retrieved from reference TRBV7-8 and TRBJ1-1, is GAGVSQSPRYKVAKRGQDVALRCDPISGHVSLFWYQQALGQGPEFLTYFQNEAQLDKSGLPSDRFFAERPEGSVSTLKIQRTQQEDSAVYLCASSLRDRGSNTEAFFGQGTRLTVV.

The V and J genes are TRBV4-2 and TRBJ1-1; D uncertain. CDR3 length: 13 residues. Germline loops: CDR1 LGHNA, CDR2 YNFKEQ. Deletions cut 2 bases from V and 11 bases from J, with 15 bases between. The CDR3 coding sequence is TGTGCCAGCAGCCAATCCCGGGTCGGCTGGGCTTTCTTT. Encoded protein: CASSQSRVGWAFF.

The chain couples TRBV7-2 to TRBJ2-1; D uncertain. This CDR3 has 15 residues. V shed 5 bases and J shed 4 bases, with 15 bases lying between them. CDR1 and CDR2 (germline): SGHTA, FQGNSA. The CDR3 nucleotides read TGTGCCAGCAGCCTAGAGTCTTCAGATTACAATGAGCAGTTCTTC. Encoded protein: CASSLESSDYNEQFF.

This clone came up a few times. The chain has TRBV7-2 and TRBJ1-6; TRBD1 agrees at 8 bases. The CDR3 spans 14 residues. The germline CDR1 and CDR2 sequences are SGHTA and FQGNSA. With 1 base clipped from V and 7 bases from J, the junction kept 0 bases outside the gene matches. CDR3: CASSLGTGNSPLHF. For the CDR3, the DNA is TGTGCCAGCAGCTTAGGGACAGGGAATTCACCCCTCCACTTT.

The V gene is TRBV13, the J gene TRBJ2-1; maybe TRBD1 (6 bases). The CDR3 loop spans 17 amino acids. Trimming pared 3 bases from V and 5 bases from J, leaving 20 bases between. Germline CDR1 reads PRHDT; CDR2 reads FYEKMQ (reference sequence). The CDR3 DNA reads as TGTGCCAGCAGCTTCAGATCCGGGACACATAGGAACAATGAGCAGTTCTTC. Residues: CASSFRSGTHRNNEQFF.

The chain couples TRBV15 to TRBJ2-1; 8 positions agree with TRBD2. The J segment lost 8 bases and the V segment lost 5 bases, leaving 17 bases of the junction unmatched. Germline CDR1 reads LNHNV; CDR2 reads YYDKDF (reference sequence). There are 17 residues in the CDR3. The CDR3 DNA sequence: TGTGCCACCAGCTCAATAGGGGGTTTAGCGGGATGGGATGAGCAGTTCTTC. This sequence encodes CATSSIGGLAGWDEQFF. Drawing the rest from reference TRBV15 and TRBJ2-1, the complete variable domain is DAMVIQNPRYQVTQFGKPVTLSCSQTLNHNVMYWYQQKSSQAPKLLFHYYDKDFNNEADTPDNFQSRRPNTSFCFLDIRSPGLGDTAMYLCATSSIGGLAGWDEQFFGPGTRLTVL.

The chain combines TRBV19 with TRBJ1-5; TRBD1 matches 7 bases. The CDR3 sequence is 14 residues long. Looked up from germline, CDR1 is LNHDA and CDR2 is SQIVND (reference sequence). V gave up 3 bases and J gave up 4 bases; unmatched junction bases: 3. DNA of the CDR3: TGTGCCAGTAGTATTCTGGACAGGAATCAGCCCCAGCATTTT. It specifies CASSILDRNQPQHF.

This clone appeared once. The chain links TRBV19 to TRBJ1-1, with D unresolved. This CDR3 has 14 residues. Trimming took 7 bases from V and 6 from J, leaving 18 bases between them. Germline V CDR1 and CDR2: LNHDA, SQIVND (reference sequence). CDR3 coding DNA: TGTGCCAGTAAGGCGGGGAAGTCGGGCGCTGAAGCTTTCTTT. This encodes CASKAGKSGAEAFF.

The DNA for the CDR3 is TGTGCCAGCTCACCGGTGCAGGGCACTAGCACAGATACGCAGTATTTT. Amino acids: CASSPVQGTSTDTQYF. The chain carries TRBV18 and TRBJ2-3; a weak D match, TRBD1 (5 bases). The V end was cut by 3 bases, the J end by 0 bases, with 13 bases between. This CDR3 has 16 amino acids. In germline, CDR1 is KGHSH, CDR2 LQKENI. Full variable domain (missing parts from reference TRBV18 and TRBJ2-3): NAGVMQNPRHLVRRRGQEARLRCSPMKGHSHVYWYRQLPEEGLKFMVYLQKENIIDESGMPKERFSAEFPKEGPSILRIQQVVRGDSAAYFCASSPVQGTSTDTQYFGPGTRLTVL.

The gene calls are TRBV10-3 and TRBJ2-5, with D possibly being TRBD1 (6 bases). CDR1 is ENHRY and CDR2 is SYGVKD in the germline V gene. This CDR3 spans 18 amino acids. Trimming took off 3 bases at V and 3 bases at J, with 23 bases between the two ends. CDR3 in amino acids: CAISDARGQGSKEETQYF. CDR3 nucleotide sequence: TGTGCCATCAGTGACGCTAGAGGGCAGGGGAGTAAGGAAGAGACCCAGTACTTC.

The rearrangement uses TRBV27 and TRBJ1-4, with 7 positions matching TRBD1. The germline V gene has CDR1 MNHEY and CDR2 SMNVEV (reference sequence). The CDR3 runs 14 residues. The V segment lost 4 bases and the J segment 8 bases; nucleotides outside the gene matches: 7. In DNA form, the CDR3 reads TGTGCCAGCAGTTCGCGCACAGGGGAAGAAAAACTGTTTTTT. This translates into CASSSRTGEEKLFF.

Only a few counts were recorded for this clone. The chain combines TRBV27 with TRBJ2-1, with 8 nucleotides matching TRBD1. Germline V gene lookup returns CDR1 MNHEY and CDR2 SMNVEV (reference sequence). V gave up 6 bases and J gave up 3 bases; unmatched junction bases: 4. The CDR3 has 14 residues. In nucleotides, the CDR3 is TGTGCCAGCAGCGGACAGGGTCTCTACAATGAGCAGTTCTTC. It specifies CASSGQGLYNEQFF.

The V call is TRBV28, the J call TRBJ2-1; TRBD1 matches at 7 bases. The CDR3 length is 15 residues. The V gene end was trimmed by 5 bases and the J gene end by 3 bases; junction bases not matched to a gene: 7. The germline V gene has CDR1 MDHEN and CDR2 SYDVKM. This CDR3 reads CASSKTWDSYNEQFF. CDR3 in DNA: TGTGCCAGCAGTAAAACTTGGGACAGCTACAATGAGCAGTTCTTC.

The chain is built from TRBV28 and TRBJ1-2; 9 bases fit TRBD1. With V trimmed by 0 bases and J by 13 bases, 3 bases remained unmatched. There are 12 residues in the CDR3. Germline V gives CDR1 MDHEN, CDR2 SYDVKM. CDR3 DNA: TGTGCCAGCAGTTTATGGGGACAGGGTGTCACCTTC. Translation: CASSLWGQGVTF.

A word on this clone: The junction differs from germline at one of its ends, possibly a read error. The J gene is TRBJ2-7, the V gene TRBV5-6; D is ambiguous. Germline CDR1 SGHDT, CDR2 YYEEEE. The CDR3 spans 13 residues. For the CDR3, the DNA is TGTGCCAGCAGCTTGGCCGCCGACTCCGTTCCCAAATTC. This encodes CASSLAADSVPKF.

V is TRBV6-6 and J is TRBJ1-1; a weak D match, TRBD1 (6 bases). The CDR3 is 15 amino acids. V was trimmed by 4 bases and J by 1 base, leaving 13 bases between them. CDR1 is MNHNY, CDR2 SVGAGI, per germline (reference sequence). The DNA for the CDR3 is TGTGCCAGCAGTTGGGCGACAGGAGAGAACACTGAAGCTTTCTTT. It is translated as CASSWATGENTEAFF.

V gene TRBV28 combines with J gene TRBJ2-2; D perhaps matches TRBD1 (5 bases). V was trimmed by 2 bases and J by 5 bases, leaving 12 bases between them. The CDR3 runs to 15 residues. Germline lookup yields CDR1 MDHEN and CDR2 SYDVKM. In DNA, the CDR3 is TGTGCCAGCAGTTTACATCAGGGCGGAACCGGGGAGCTGTTTTTT. Its translation: CASSLHQGGTGELFF.

This clone was seen once. The V gene is TRBV9, the J gene TRBJ2-7; D perhaps matches TRBD2 (7 bases). Per the germline V gene, CDR1 is SGDLS and CDR2 is YYNGEE. Trimming removed 4 bases from V and 4 bases from J, with 18 bases in between. The CDR3 extends over 15 amino acids. The CDR3 DNA reads TGTGCCAGCAGCCCCAGGGGAGGGGCGGATTACGAGCAGTACTTC. Protein sequence: CASSPRGGADYEQYF.

The chain joins TRBV6-1 to TRBJ2-4, with 7 bases fitting TRBD1. V was clipped by 6 bases and J by 7 bases; unmatched bases: 6. The CDR3 runs 13 residues. Per germline, CDR1 MNHNS and CDR2 SASEGT. The CDR3 loop reads CASRRQGANIQYF. The CDR3, as DNA: TGTGCCAGCAGGAGACAGGGTGCGAACATTCAGTACTTC.

This sequence joins TRBV10-3 and TRBJ1-4, with D perhaps TRBD1 (6 bases). Germline assignment: CDR1 ENHRY and CDR2 SYGVKD. V lost 6 bases, J lost 5 bases, and 13 bases lay in between. This CDR3 comprises 14 residues. CDR3 loop: CAIRDTGQNEKLFF. In DNA, the CDR3 is TGTGCCATCAGGGATACAGGACAGAATGAAAAACTGTTTTTT.

This clone was observed once. The chain combines TRBV6-6 with TRBJ2-5, with TRBD2 matching over 11 bases. V was clipped by 0 bases and J by 0 bases; unmatched bases: 0. Germline lookup yields CDR1 MNHNY and CDR2 SVGAGI (reference sequence). This CDR3 region has 16 residues. The CDR3, as DNA: TGTGCCAGCAGTTACTCGACTAGCGGGGACCAAGAGACCCAGTACTTC. It codes for CASSYSTSGDQETQYF.

The V and J genes are TRBV4-2 and TRBJ2-1; 12 bases align to TRBD2. J gave up 8 bases and V 0 bases, and 5 bases lay outside the gene matches. Germline CDR1 and CDR2: LGHNA and YNFKEQ. This CDR3 region has 16 residues. The CDR3 is CASSQEGLAGFDEQFF. Written as DNA, the CDR3 is TGTGCCAGCAGCCAAGAGGGACTAGCGGGCTTTGATGAGCAGTTCTTC.

The CDR3 DNA reads as TGCAGCGTTGACCCAACAGGGGGGTTGAGGGCTTTCTTT. This gives the protein CSVDPTGGLRAFF. The rearrangement joins TRBV29-1 to TRBJ1-1; 8 bases map to TRBD1. CDR3 length: 13 residues. Per germline, CDR1 SQVTM and CDR2 ANQGSEA. V was clipped by 3 bases and J by 11 bases; unmatched bases: 11.

The V and J genes are TRBV18 and TRBJ2-2, with D perhaps TRBD1 (5 bases). V lost 3 bases to trimming and J lost 0 bases, with 8 bases between them. Germline lookup yields CDR1 KGHSH and CDR2 LQKENI. CDR3 length: 15 residues. The CDR3 loop is CASSPVTANTGELFF. CDR3 DNA sequence: TGTGCCAGCTCACCGGTGACAGCGAACACCGGGGAGCTGTTTTTT.